This T cell receptor beta chain derives from a study of cytomegalovirus exposure and HLA in healthy donors. Notes on the study in general: A later analysis linked around 17,000 TCR beta sequences to HLA alleles at 0.05 false discovery rate. Cytomegalovirus-associated status was assigned to about 160 TCR beta chains.

At collection, donors were nominally healthy, but unrecorded immune exposures were probable. J was trimmed by 4 bases and V by 6 bases; bases with no gene match: 12. The CDR3 contains 15 residues. Per the germline V gene, CDR1 is LGHNA and CDR2 is YNFKEQ. The PCR had 60 Vbeta and 13 Jbeta primers. TCRdb's copy holds only in-frame clones and misses some; the assay was immunoSEQ multiplex PCR. The data hold about 140,000 clones, with 80% observed a single time. About this clone itself: The antigen is undetermined.

This TCR was recovered from a man aged 50-59 years in good health and CMV-seronegative. V usage is TRBV4-2 and J usage is TRBJ2-7; 7 bases match TRBD1. Material for sequencing was PBMCs. The CDR3 reads CASSPRDSHNYEQYF. The CDR3 nucleotides read TGTGCCAGCAGTCCAAGGGACAGTCATAATTACGAGCAGTACTTC.